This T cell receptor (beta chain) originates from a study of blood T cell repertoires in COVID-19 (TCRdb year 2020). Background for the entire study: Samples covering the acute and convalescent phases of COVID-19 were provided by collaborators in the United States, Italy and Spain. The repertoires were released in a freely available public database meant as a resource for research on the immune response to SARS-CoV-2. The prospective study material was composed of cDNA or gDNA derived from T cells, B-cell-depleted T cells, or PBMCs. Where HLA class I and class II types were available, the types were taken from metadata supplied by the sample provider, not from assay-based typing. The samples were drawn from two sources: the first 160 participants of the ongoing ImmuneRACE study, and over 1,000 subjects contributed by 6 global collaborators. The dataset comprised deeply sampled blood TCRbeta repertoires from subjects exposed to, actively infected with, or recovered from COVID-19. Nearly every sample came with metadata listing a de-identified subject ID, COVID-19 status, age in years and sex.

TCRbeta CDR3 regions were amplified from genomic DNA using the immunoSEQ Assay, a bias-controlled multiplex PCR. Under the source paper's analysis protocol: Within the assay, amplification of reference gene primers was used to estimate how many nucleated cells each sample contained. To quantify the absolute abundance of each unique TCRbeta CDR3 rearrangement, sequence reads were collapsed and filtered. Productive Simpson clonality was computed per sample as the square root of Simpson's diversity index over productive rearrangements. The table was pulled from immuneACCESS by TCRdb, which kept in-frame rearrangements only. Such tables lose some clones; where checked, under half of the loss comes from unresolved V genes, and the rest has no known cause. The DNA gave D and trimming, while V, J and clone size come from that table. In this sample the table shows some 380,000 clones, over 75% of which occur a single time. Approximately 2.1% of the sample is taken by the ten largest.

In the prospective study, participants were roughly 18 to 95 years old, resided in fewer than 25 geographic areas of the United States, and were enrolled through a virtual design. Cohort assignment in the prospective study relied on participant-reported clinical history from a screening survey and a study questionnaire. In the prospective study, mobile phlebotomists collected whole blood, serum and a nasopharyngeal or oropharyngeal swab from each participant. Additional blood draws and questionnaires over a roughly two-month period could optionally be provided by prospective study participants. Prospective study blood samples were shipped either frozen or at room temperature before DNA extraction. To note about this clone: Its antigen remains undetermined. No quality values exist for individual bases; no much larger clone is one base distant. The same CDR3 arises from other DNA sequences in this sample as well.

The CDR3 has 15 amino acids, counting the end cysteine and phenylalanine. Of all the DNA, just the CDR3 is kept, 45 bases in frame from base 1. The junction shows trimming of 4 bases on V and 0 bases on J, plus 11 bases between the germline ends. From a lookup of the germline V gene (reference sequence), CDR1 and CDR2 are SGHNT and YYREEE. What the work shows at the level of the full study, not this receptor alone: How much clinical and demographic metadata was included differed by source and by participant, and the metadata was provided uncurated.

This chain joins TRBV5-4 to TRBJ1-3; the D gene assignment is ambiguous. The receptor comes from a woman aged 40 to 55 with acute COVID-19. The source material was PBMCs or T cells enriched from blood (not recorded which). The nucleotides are TGTGCCAGCAGCCTTGGGCCTTCCTCTGGAAACACCATATATTTT. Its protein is CASSLGPSSGNTIYF.